What follows are 5 T cell receptor beta chains derived from one specimen sequenced in a study of neurological immune-mediated disorders. TCRdb independently ran MiXCR on the 5' RACE reads; one entry per CDR3 protein. The repertoire holds more than 45,000 distinct CDR3 sequences, with roughly 3.2% as singletons. Sequenced: PBMCs. The receptors were sampled from a woman in her 30s with multiple sclerosis.

Notes on this clonotype: Given a much more abundant clone one base away, this may be a read error. This chain links TRBV20-1 with TRBJ1-2; D gene uncertain. Trimming cost V 0 bases and J 6 bases, with 14 bases left between them. The CDR3 contains 14 residues. The V gene's germline CDR1 is DFQATT and CDR2 SNEGSKA (reference sequence). The CDR3 DNA follows: TGCAGTGCTAGAGACTCGGAACGCTTGGATGGCTACACCTTC. It yields the protein CSARDSERLDGYTF.

This clonotype has ten or more counts. This chain uses TRBV12-3 or TRBV12-4 with TRBJ2-1; D is unclear. V was cut by 6 bases and J by 6 bases, with 12 bases left in between. This CDR3 has 13 amino acids. The CDR3, as DNA: TGTGCCAGCAGGCCCTCGAGTGGCAATGAGCAGTTCTTC. It codes for CASRPSSGNEQFF.

Concerning this clonotype: At one of its ends the junction is not consistent with the germline gene, which may arise from a read error. The rearrangement joins TRBV27 to TRBJ1-5; D not certain. This CDR3 spans 13 amino acids. Germline lookup yields CDR1 MNHEY and CDR2 SMNVEV (reference sequence). CDR3 sequence reads: CASSSLGNQPQNF. The CDR3 DNA is TGTGCCAGCAGTTCATTGGGGAATCAGCCCCAGAATTTT.

This clonotype occurred many times. V and J are TRBV5-1 and TRBJ2-7; TRBD1 matches 8 bases. V was clipped by 3 bases and J by 1 base; unmatched bases: 3. The CDR3 has 14 residues. Germline loops: CDR1 SGHRS, CDR2 YFSETQ. CDR3 nucleotides: TGCGCCAGCAGCTCAGGACAGGGTTCCTACGAGCAGTACTTC. Its protein product is CASSSGQGSYEQYF. The full variable domain, with the rest looked up from reference TRBV5-1 and TRBJ2-7, is KAGVTQTPRYLIKTRGQQVTLSCSPISGHRSVSWYQQTPGQGLQFLFEYFSETQRNKGNFPGRFSGRQFSNSRSEMNVSTLELGDSALYLCASSSGQGSYEQYFGPGTRLTVT.

This clonotype was picked up many times. The rearrangement uses TRBV15 and TRBJ1-1; a possible D gene is TRBD1 (5 bases). Germline V gives CDR1 LNHNV, CDR2 YYDKDF (reference sequence). With 1 base removed from V and 6 bases from J, the gap between germline ends came to 9 bases. This CDR3 contains 13 residues. CDR3 sequence: CATSRGGVPEAFF. CDR3 in DNA: TGTGCCACCAGCAGAGGAGGGGTACCTGAAGCTTTCTTT.